The T cell receptor beta chain described here comes from a study of blood T cell repertoires in COVID-19. The overall study: Spain, Italy and the United States supplied samples that represented acute and convalescent COVID-19.

Only in-frame clones appear in the TCRdb table, and some are missing; sequencing was by immunoSEQ multiplex PCR. The sample lists approximately 300,000 clones, 80% to 95% occurring once. CDR1 is KGHDR and CDR2 is SFDVKD in the germline V gene. The CDR3 runs 15 residues. V lost 3 bases and J 4 bases, leaving 11 bases between the germline ends. The V call is TRBV24-1, the J call TRBJ1-4, with D possibly matching TRBD1 (6 bases). Sequences were obtained from peripheral blood. The receptor comes from a woman under 40 with COVID-19, enrolled during active disease. CDR3 amino acids: CATSDGGDLNEKLFF. In DNA, the CDR3 is TGTGCCACCAGTGATGGGGGCGACCTTAATGAAAAACTGTTTTTT.